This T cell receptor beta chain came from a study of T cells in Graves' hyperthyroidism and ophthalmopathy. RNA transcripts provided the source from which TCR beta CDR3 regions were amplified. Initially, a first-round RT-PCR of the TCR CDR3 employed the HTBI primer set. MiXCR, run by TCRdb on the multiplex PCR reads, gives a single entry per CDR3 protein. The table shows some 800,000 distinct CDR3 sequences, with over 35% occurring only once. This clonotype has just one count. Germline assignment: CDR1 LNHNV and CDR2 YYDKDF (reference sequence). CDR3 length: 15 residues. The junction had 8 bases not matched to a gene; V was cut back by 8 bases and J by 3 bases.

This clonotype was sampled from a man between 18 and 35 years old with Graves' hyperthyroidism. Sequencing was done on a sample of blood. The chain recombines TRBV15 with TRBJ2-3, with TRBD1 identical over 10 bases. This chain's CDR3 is CATYHPGQGTDTQYF. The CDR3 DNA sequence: TGTGCCACCTACCACCCGGGACAGGGGACAGATACGCAGTATTTT.